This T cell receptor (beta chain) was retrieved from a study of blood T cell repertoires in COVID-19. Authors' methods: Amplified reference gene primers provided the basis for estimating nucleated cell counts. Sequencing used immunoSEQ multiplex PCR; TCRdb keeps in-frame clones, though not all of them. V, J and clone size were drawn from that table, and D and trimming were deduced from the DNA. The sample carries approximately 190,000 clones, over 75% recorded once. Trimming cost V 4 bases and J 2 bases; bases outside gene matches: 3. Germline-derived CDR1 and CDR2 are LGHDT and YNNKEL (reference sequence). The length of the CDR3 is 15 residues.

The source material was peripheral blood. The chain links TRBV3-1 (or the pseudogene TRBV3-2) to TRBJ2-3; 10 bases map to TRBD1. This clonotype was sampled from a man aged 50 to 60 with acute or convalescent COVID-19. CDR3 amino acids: CASSPGTGVTDTQYF. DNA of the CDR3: TGTGCCAGCAGCCCCGGGACAGGGGTCACAGATACGCAGTATTTT.